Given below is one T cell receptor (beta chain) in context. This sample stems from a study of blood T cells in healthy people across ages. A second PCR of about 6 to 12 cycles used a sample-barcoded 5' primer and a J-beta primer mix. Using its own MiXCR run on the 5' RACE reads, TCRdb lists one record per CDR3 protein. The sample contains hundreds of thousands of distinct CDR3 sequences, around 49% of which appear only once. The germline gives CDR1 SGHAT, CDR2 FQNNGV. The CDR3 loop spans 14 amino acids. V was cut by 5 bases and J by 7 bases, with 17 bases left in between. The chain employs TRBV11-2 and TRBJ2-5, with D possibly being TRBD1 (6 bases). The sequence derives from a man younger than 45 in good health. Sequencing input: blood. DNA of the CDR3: TGTGCCAGCAGCGTAACAGGGCCTGAAGGGACCCAGTACTTC. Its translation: CASSVTGPEGTQYF.